This is a list of T cell receptor beta chains from one sample in a study of cytomegalovirus exposure and HLA in healthy donors. TCRdb's copy holds only in-frame clones and misses some; the assay was immunoSEQ multiplex PCR. The sample carries under 150,000 clones, roughly four fifths recorded once. The sequenced material came from PBMCs. The source of these receptors is a woman aged 18 to 35 in good health and CMV-seronegative. Each CDR3 is given with its conserved first and last residue. A D gene is named only where the DNA matches it firmly. Rows may omit the clone size; those that give it use once, few, many or a size class.

CDR3 protein	CDR3 DNA	V gene	J gene	clone size	D gene
CASSLDRGNEQFF	TGTGCCAGCAGCTTAGATAGAGGCAATGAGCAGTTCTTC	TRBV11-2	TRBJ2-1	-	-
CASSYLGAKAEAFF	TGTGCCAGCAGCTACCTTGGGGCCAAGGCTGAAGCTTTCTTT	TRBV5-6	TRBJ1-1	-	-
CASRSTGEYGYTF	TGCGCCAGCAGAAGCACAGGGGAGTATGGCTACACCTTC	TRBV5-1	TRBJ1-2	-	TRBD1
CASSSGGASYNEQFF	TGTGCCAGCAGCTCCGGGGGGGCCTCCTACAATGAGCAGTTCTTC	TRBV5-5	TRBJ2-1	-	TRBD2
CASSSLAEQYF	TGTGCCAGCAGCTCTTTAGCGGAGCAGTACTTC	TRBV7-2	TRBJ2-7	-	-
CASSPGTSGLYEQYF	TGCGCCAGCAGCCCCGGGACTAGCGGACTCTACGAGCAGTACTTC	TRBV5-1	TRBJ2-7	-	TRBD2
CASSQAGPEQFF	TGTGCCAGCAGCCAGGCAGGGCCTGAGCAGTTCTTC	TRBV4-2	TRBJ2-1	-	-
CASSLPGITDTQYF	TGTGCCAGCAGCTTGCCAGGGATCACAGATACGCAGTATTTT	TRBV5-6	TRBJ2-3	-	-
CASSIPPPGRAGELFF	TGTGCCAGTAGTATTCCCCCGCCAGGGCGAGCCGGGGAGCTGTTTTTT	TRBV19	TRBJ2-2	-	-
CASSQTDSLPQHF	TGCGCCAGCAGCCAAACGGACAGTCTGCCCCAGCATTTT	TRBV4-3	TRBJ1-5	-	-
CASTRGGGANVLTF	TGTGCCAGTACCCGAGGTGGTGGGGCCAACGTCCTGACTTTC	TRBV19	TRBJ2-6	once	-
CASSLLTGPADTQYF	TGTGCCAGCAGCCTATTGACAGGGCCCGCAGATACGCAGTATTTT	TRBV5-6	TRBJ2-3	-	TRBD1
CASSSMDRGRNTEAFF	TGTGCCAGCAGCTCCATGGACAGGGGGCGGAACACTGAAGCTTTCTTT	TRBV11-2	TRBJ1-1	once	TRBD1
CASSQTGGLEQYF	TGTGCCAGCAGCCAGACAGGGGGCCTCGAGCAGTACTTC	TRBV2	TRBJ2-7	-	TRBD1
CASRPWTGNTEAFF	TGTGCCAGCAGGCCCTGGACAGGAAATACTGAAGCTTTCTTT	TRBV7-9	TRBJ1-1	-	TRBD1
CASSLQGNTEAFF	TGTGCCAGCAGCTTACAGGGCAACACTGAAGCTTTCTTT	TRBV7-6	TRBJ1-1	-	-
CASSPIDPGVSVSGANVLTF	TGTGCCAGCTCACCTATAGATCCAGGCGTTTCGGTCTCTGGGGCCAACGTCCTGACTTTC	TRBV18	TRBJ2-6	few	-
CASSLAAGTEAFF	TGTGCCAGCAGCTTAGCTGCGGGCACTGAAGCTTTCTTT	TRBV7-6	TRBJ1-1	-	-
CASSLAGGGNEQFF	TGTGCCAGCAGTCTAGCGGGAGGGGGCAATGAGCAGTTCTTC	TRBV6-5	TRBJ2-1	-	TRBD2
CASSPGAGGNTEAFF	TGTGCCAGCAGCCCCGGCGCGGGGGGGAACACTGAAGCTTTCTTT	TRBV5-4	TRBJ1-1	-	-
CASSPGVAGAPEQYF	TGTGCCAGCAGCCCTGGGGTAGCGGGAGCGCCCGAGCAGTACTTC	TRBV7-2	TRBJ2-7	once	TRBD2
CASSLAHSGGVYEQYF	TGTGCCAGCAGCTTAGCTCATAGCGGGGGAGTCTACGAGCAGTACTTC	TRBV7-2	TRBJ2-7	-	TRBD2
CASKKEVATGDTQYF	TGTGCCAGCAAGAAAGAAGTGGCTACAGGGGATACGCAGTATTTT	TRBV2	TRBJ2-3	-	-
CASSMGRGNYGYTF	TGTGCCAGCAGTATGGGGAGGGGAAACTATGGCTACACCTTC	TRBV6-1	TRBJ1-2	-	-
CASKRKGTEAFF	TGTGCCAGTAAGCGTAAGGGGACTGAAGCTTTCTTT	TRBV19	TRBJ1-1	once	-
CSVPFLQGATDTQYF	TGCAGCGTGCCATTTCTTCAGGGGGCCACAGATACGCAGTATTTT	TRBV29-1	TRBJ2-3	-	TRBD1
CASSPRGTGNTGELFF	TGTGCCAGCAGCCCTAGGGGGACAGGGAACACCGGGGAGCTGTTTTTT	TRBV7-7	TRBJ2-2	-	TRBD1
CASSMGSQPQHF	TGTGCCAGTAGTATGGGGAGTCAGCCCCAGCATTTT	TRBV19	TRBJ1-5	-	-
CAIGRGPSEAFF	TGTGCCATCGGCAGGGGTCCCTCTGAAGCTTTCTTT	TRBV10-3	TRBJ1-1	-	-
CASGTSGLYNEQFF	TGTGCCAGCGGTACTAGCGGACTTTACAATGAGCAGTTCTTC	TRBV6-5	TRBJ2-1	once	TRBD2
CASSYLGAASRGYTF	TGTGCCAGCAGTTACCTGGGGGCGGCCTCGAGGGGCTACACCTTC	TRBV6-6	TRBJ1-2	-	-
CASSRGQGVQPQHF	TGCGCCAGCAGCAGAGGACAGGGGGTCCAGCCCCAGCATTTT	TRBV5-1	TRBJ1-5	once	TRBD1
CASSLAGGGETQYF	TGTGCCAGCAGCTTGGCTGGGGGCGGCGAGACCCAGTACTTC	TRBV5-6	TRBJ2-5	-	-
CASSPDRVRAFF	TGTGCCAGCAGTCCTGACAGGGTACGAGCTTTCTTT	TRBV28	TRBJ1-1	few	TRBD1
CASSFGKREKQFF	TGTGCCAGCAGTTTTGGAAAGCGGGAGAAGCAGTTCTTC	TRBV28	TRBJ2-1	-	TRBD2
CASSLRSGDLKNTEAFF	TGTGCCAGCAGTTTAAGGTCAGGGGATCTTAAGAACACTGAAGCTTTCTTT	TRBV27	TRBJ1-1	few	-
CASTNRGQGIKAFF	TGTGCCAGCACAAACCGAGGACAGGGTATAAAGGCTTTCTTT	TRBV28	TRBJ1-1	-	TRBD1
CASRAGGMGEKLFF	TGTGCCAGCCGCGCAGGGGGCATGGGCGAAAAACTGTTTTTT	TRBV7-9	TRBJ1-4	-	TRBD1
CSARGYEQYF	TGCAGTGCTAGAGGATACGAGCAGTACTTC	TRBV20-1	TRBJ2-7	once	-
CASSLQRDTEAFF	TGTGCCAGCAGTCTCCAACGGGACACTGAAGCTTTCTTT	TRBV6-4	TRBJ1-1	-	-
CASSLAGGQETQYF	TGTGCCAGCAGCTTAGCGGGGGGGCAAGAGACCCAGTACTTC	TRBV7-9	TRBJ2-5	-	TRBD2
CATRTGPGYNEQFF	TGTGCCACCAGGACAGGGCCCGGGTACAATGAGCAGTTCTTC	TRBV19	TRBJ2-1	-	TRBD1
CASSPGTGGLSTDTQYF	TGCGCCAGCAGTCCCGGGACAGGGGGCCTGAGCACAGATACGCAGTATTTT	TRBV10-1	TRBJ2-3	-	TRBD1